The rows below give T cell receptor beta chains drawn from one sample of a study of cytomegalovirus exposure and HLA in healthy donors. Only in-frame clones appear in the TCRdb table, and some are missing; sequencing was by immunoSEQ multiplex PCR. The table lists about 200,000 clones, around 78% of them singletons. Sequenced sample: PBMCs. These receptors were obtained from a man aged 25-45 years in good health and CMV-seronegative. Both conserved end residues are trimmed from each CDR3. The order of the fields is J gene, V gene, D gene, CDR3 protein. D genes are given only for firm matches.

TRBJ1-1 TRBV5-4 TRBD1 ASSVDRAATEAF
TRBJ1-5 TRBV27 TRBD1 ASRSQGAVVGQPQH
TRBJ2-2 TRBV5-1 - ASSFNSIPTGELF
TRBJ2-3 TRBV4-1 TRBD2 ASSSGTSGTTDTQY
TRBJ2-7 TRBV9 - ASSLAAISYEQY
TRBJ2-7 TRBV7-9 - ASSLEGSPYEQY
TRBJ2-5 TRBV5-4 - ASSLVGVSETQY
TRBJ1-3 TRBV7-9 - ASSLLGGTIY
TRBJ1-1 TRBV28 TRBD1 ASSLSTGGATAEAF
TRBJ2-2 TRBV7-3 TRBD1 ASSSSAGGTGELF
TRBJ1-5 TRBV5-1 - ASSKDPGGQPQH
TRBJ2-7 TRBV11-2 TRBD2 ASSSGLAGGYEQY
TRBJ2-7 TRBV5-1 - ASSLVTSYWSYEQY
TRBJ2-3 TRBV11-3 TRBD2 ASSLGTSADTQY
TRBJ2-1 TRBV7-9 TRBD1 ASSRRTGLYYNEQF
TRBJ2-7 TRBV5-4 - ASSPPRGLDYEQY
TRBJ2-1 TRBV27 - ASSQLGGSYNEQF
TRBJ2-2 TRBV5-1 TRBD2 ASSQIGLAGGLGELF
TRBJ2-1 TRBV6-6 TRBD1 AHSTGAYNEQF
TRBJ2-2 TRBV30 - AWGPPAGELF
TRBJ2-7 TRBV28 - ASRDPGSNSYEQY
TRBJ2-1 TRBV10-2 TRBD2 ASSDRIVGRAYNEQF
TRBJ1-2 TRBV9 TRBD1 ASSVGTGGQGSFGYT
TRBJ2-2 TRBV5-1 - ASSATGTNTGELF
TRBJ2-7 TRBV27 TRBD1 ASSFLGTAYEQY
TRBJ1-1 TRBV6-1 TRBD1 ASSLRDRNTEAF